The 30 T cell receptor beta chains below all came from one sample that was sequenced in a study of CD8+CD57+ T cells in acquired aplastic anemia. In patients chosen for sequencing, flow cytometry had shown CD8+CD57+ cell expansion. For CDR3 and TCR beta VDJ profiling, genomic DNA was the template used. TCRdb re-derived calls from the reads in MiXCR, one entry per CDR3 protein. The data hold approximately 100,000 distinct CDR3 sequences, with around 70% observed a single time. Material for sequencing was sorted CD4+, CD8+, or CD8+CD57+ T cells (not recorded which) from PBMCs. These receptors came from a human donor with aplastic anemia.

This chain links TRBV7-3 with TRBJ2-2; D unresolved. Germline lookup yields CDR1 SGHTA and CDR2 FQGTGA. This CDR3 has 12 residues. V lost 10 bases and J 5 bases, leaving 11 bases between the germline ends. The CDR3 DNA reads TGTGCCACCGGCCTAGGGACCGGGGAGCTGTTTTTT. Translated: CATGLGTGELFF.

The CDR3 DNA follows: TGCGCCAGCAGCTCCGGACAGGCGGGAGGCTACACCTTC. It specifies CASSSGQAGGYTF. This chain links TRBV5-1 with TRBJ1-2, with 7 bases lining up with TRBD1. The V gene's germline CDR1 is SGHRS and CDR2 YFSETQ. J lost 8 bases, V lost 3 bases, and 7 bases had no gene match. CDR3 length: 13 residues.

V gene TRBV11-2 combines with J gene TRBJ1-6; D is uncertain. CDR1 is SGHAT and CDR2 is FQNNGV in the germline V gene. Between the trimmed V and J ends, which lost 6 bases and 7 bases, there was a span of 13 bases. The CDR3 contains 14 residues. This CDR3 reads CASSDGRENSPLHF. DNA for the CDR3: TGTGCCAGCAGTGATGGACGCGAAAATTCACCCCTCCACTTT.

There are a few counts of this clonotype. In DNA, the CDR3 is TGCAGCGTAGCGCGAAGAGACTCCGGTGAGCAGTTCTTC. This sequence encodes CSVARRDSGEQFF. V gene TRBV29-1 combines with J gene TRBJ2-1; D unclear. Germline V gives CDR1 SQVTM, CDR2 ANQGSEA. V lost 6 bases, J lost 9 bases, and 18 bases lay in between. This CDR3 has 13 amino acids.

This chain uses TRBV6-5 with TRBJ2-3, with 8 positions matching TRBD2. CDR1 is MNHEY, CDR2 SVGAGI, per germline. The CDR3 consists of 16 residues. Unmatched junction bases numbered 13, after V lost 6 bases and J lost 5 bases. CDR3 sequence reads: CASSRLRGGWKDTQYF. The CDR3 DNA reads TGTGCCAGCAGCCGCCTTCGGGGGGGCTGGAAAGATACGCAGTATTTT.

The chain joins TRBV7-9 to TRBJ2-7; weak D call: TRBD1 (6 bases). CDR1 SEHNR and CDR2 FQNEAQ come from the germline V gene (reference sequence). Trimming removed 5 bases from V and 5 bases from J, with 16 bases in between. The CDR3 contains 14 residues. CDR3 bases: TGTGCCAGCAGCGCAAACCAGGGGTCCAACGAGCAGTACTTC. This encodes CASSANQGSNEQYF.

There are a few counts of this clonotype. V gene TRBV20-1 combines with J gene TRBJ2-7, with 10 positions matching TRBD2. The CDR3 runs 16 residues. With V trimmed by 3 bases and J by 3 bases, 11 bases remained unmatched. The germline V gene encodes CDR1 DFQATT and CDR2 SNEGSKA (reference sequence). The CDR3, as DNA: TGCAGTGCTAGGGCGGAAAGCGGGAGGGTTTACTACGAGCAGTACTTC. This sequence encodes CSARAESGRVYYEQYF.

V gene TRBV10-3 combines with J gene TRBJ2-1, with D perhaps matching TRBD1 (5 bases). Trimming stripped 0 bases from V and 9 bases from J, with 9 bases between. There are 13 residues in the CDR3. Germline V gene data show CDR1 as ENHRY and CDR2 as SYGVKD. CDR3 residues: CAISESRDTEQFF. The CDR3 DNA follows: TGTGCCATCAGTGAGTCCAGGGATACTGAGCAGTTCTTC.

The chain recombines TRBV19 with TRBJ1-1; no reliable D call. Germline assignment: CDR1 LNHDA and CDR2 SQIVND (reference sequence). This CDR3 region has 13 residues. V gave up 2 bases and J gave up 2 bases, with 6 bases separating them. For the CDR3, the DNA is TGTGCCAGTAGTATATCGGGAAACACTGAAGCTTTCTTT. It encodes CASSISGNTEAFF.

The chain employs TRBV9 and TRBJ1-3; tentatively, D is TRBD1 (5 bases). The germline V and J ends were trimmed by 3 bases and 0 bases, with 13 bases remaining between them. This CDR3 contains 16 residues. Germline CDR1 and CDR2: SGDLS and YYNGEE. CDR3 region: CASSDRQIRSGNTIYF. The CDR3, as DNA: TGTGCCAGCAGCGATAGACAGATTCGCTCTGGAAACACCATATATTTT.

The V and J genes are TRBV11-1 and TRBJ2-3, with 15 bases lining up with TRBD2. This CDR3 is built from 15 residues. V lost 4 bases and J lost 5; bases outside the gene matches: 1. CDR1 and CDR2 from the germline V gene are SGHAT and FQDESV (reference sequence). The CDR3 sequence: CASSSGLAGGDTQYF. CDR3 nucleotides: TGTGCCAGCAGCTCGGGACTAGCGGGAGGAGATACGCAGTATTTT.

This clonotype has more than one count but fewer than ten. The rearrangement joins TRBV19 to TRBJ2-7; D is uncertain. The V gene's germline CDR1 is LNHDA and CDR2 SQIVND (reference sequence). Trimming removed 5 bases at V and 7 bases at J, with 9 bases between. This CDR3 has 11 residues. In DNA, the CDR3 is TGTGCCAGTAGTGTTGGTAGGGAGCAGTACTTC. Translated, it gives CASSVGREQYF.

A remark on this clonotype: Relative to the germline gene, one junction end is altered; a read error may explain this. The chain employs TRBV6-1 and TRBJ1-1, with 7 bases lining up with TRBD1. This CDR3 is built from 14 residues. The germline V gene has CDR1 MNHNS and CDR2 SASEGT. In DNA, the CDR3 is TGTGCCAGCAGAGAAGACAGGGTCGTAACTGAAGCTTTCTTT. Protein product: CASREDRVVTEAFF.

This chain joins TRBV15 and TRBJ2-7; D possibly matches TRBD1 or TRBD2 (5 bases each). Germline-derived CDR1 and CDR2 are LNHNV and YYDKDF (reference sequence). The CDR3 consists of 16 residues. V was trimmed by 1 base and J by 0 bases, leaving 13 bases between them. CDR3 amino acids: CATSRGTGTGSYEQYF. The CDR3 DNA follows: TGTGCCACCAGCAGAGGGACCGGGACGGGCTCCTACGAGCAGTACTTC.

V is TRBV2 and J is TRBJ2-3; D not resolved. Deletions cut 1 base from V and 3 bases from J, with 11 bases between. The CDR3 is made up of 15 amino acids. CDR1 and CDR2 from the germline V gene are SNHLY and FYNNEI. CDR3 protein: CASSEVHGWTDTQYF. CDR3 sequence (DNA): TGTGCCAGCAGTGAAGTTCATGGGTGGACAGATACGCAGTATTTT.

V and J are TRBV20-1 and TRBJ2-2; D possibly uses TRBD1 or TRBD2 (7 bases each). The CDR3 length is 16 residues. Germline loops: CDR1 DFQATT, CDR2 SNEGSKA (reference sequence). The V and J ends lost 0 bases and 3 bases respectively, with 14 bases between them. This CDR3 reads CSARDSGQGDTGELFF. Here the CDR3 DNA reads TGCAGTGCTAGAGATAGCGGGCAGGGGGACACCGGGGAGCTGTTTTTT.

The rearrangement links TRBV9 to TRBJ2-7, with 8 bases identical to TRBD1. CDR3 length: 14 amino acids. Germline values: CDR1 SGDLS, CDR2 YYNGEE. V lost 3 bases to trimming and J lost 6 bases; unmatched junction nucleotides: 8. The CDR3, as DNA: TGTGCCAGCAGCGCGACAGGGGCGAGCGCCGAGCAGTACTTC. It encodes CASSATGASAEQYF.

This chain joins TRBV15 and TRBJ2-3; D uncertain. Germline V gene data show CDR1 as LNHNV and CDR2 as YYDKDF (reference sequence). V was cut by 7 bases and J by 5 bases, with 13 bases left in between. The CDR3 sequence is 13 residues long. CDR3 sequence: CATKNQIRDTQYF. CDR3 sequence (DNA): TGTGCCACCAAAAATCAAATTAGAGATACGCAGTATTTT.

V usage is TRBV24-1 and J usage is TRBJ2-7, with D perhaps TRBD1 (6 bases). The CDR3 is 14 amino acids. Trimming took off 3 bases at V and 2 bases at J, with 10 bases between the two ends. Germline CDR1 and CDR2: KGHDR and SFDVKD. The chain's CDR3 is CATSDIGQPYEQYF. As DNA, the CDR3 is TGTGCCACCAGTGATATAGGACAGCCCTACGAGCAGTACTTC.

This chain connects TRBV7-9 to TRBJ2-1, with TRBD1 as a possible D gene (6 bases). CDR1 is SEHNR and CDR2 is FQNEAQ in the germline V gene (reference sequence). Between the trimmed V and J ends, which lost 7 bases and 14 bases, there was a span of 18 bases. The CDR3 length is 12 residues. CDR3 sequence reads: CASTRRSGEEFF. Written as DNA, the CDR3 is TGTGCCAGCACACGTCGTTCAGGGGAAGAGTTCTTC.

The table lists this clonotype with a few counts. The chain couples TRBV7-9 to TRBJ1-2; D unclear. Deletions cut 5 bases from V and 7 bases from J, with 17 bases between. Germline V gene lookup returns CDR1 SEHNR and CDR2 FQNEAQ (reference sequence). The CDR3 totals 14 residues. In DNA form, the CDR3 reads TGTGCCAGCAGCCCAGGAAAAGAGCCGGTTGGCTACACCTTC. It specifies CASSPGKEPVGYTF. The full variable domain, completed using reference TRBV7-9 and TRBJ1-2, is DTGVSQNPRHKITKRGQNVTFRCDPISEHNRLYWYRQTLGQGPEFLTYFQNEAQLEKSRLLSDRFSAERPKGSFSTLEIQRTEQGDSAMYLCASSPGKEPVGYTFGSGTRLTVV.

The V and J genes are TRBV6-5 and TRBJ1-2; the D is unclear. V lost 4 bases, J lost 1 base, and 7 bases lay in between. The CDR3 spans 13 residues. The germline CDR1 and CDR2 sequences are MNHEY and SVGAGI. CDR3 amino acids: CASSLQINYGYTF. CDR3 DNA: TGTGCCAGCAGTTTACAGATTAACTATGGCTACACCTTC.

This clonotype was seen a single time. As the CDR3 is not closed by the conserved phenylalanine or tryptophan, this likely results from a read error. Because the CDR3's place on the DNA is in doubt, the DNA is left out and the CDR3 is given as listed by TCRdb. The V and J genes are TRBV10-3 and TRBJ1-5. Germline CDR1 ENHRY, CDR2 SYGVKD. 8 amino acids form the CDR3, both terminal residues included. CDR3 in amino acids: CAISEGDG.

The CDR3 nucleotides read TGCAGCGTTGAAGAGCATAACTACAATGAGCAGTTCTTC. Translation gives CSVEEHNYNEQFF. The chain combines TRBV29-1 with TRBJ2-1; D is unresolved. The V gene's germline CDR1 is SQVTM and CDR2 ANQGSEA. This CDR3 comprises 13 residues. Trimming stripped 0 bases from V and 3 bases from J, with 6 bases between.

This clonotype was counted once. The chain combines TRBV5-4 with TRBJ2-5; D is undetermined. The germline V and J ends were trimmed by 4 bases and 2 bases, with 6 bases remaining between them. This CDR3 is 12 amino acids long. CDR1 SGHNT and CDR2 YYREEE come from the germline V gene (reference sequence). CDR3 sequence (DNA): TGTGCCAGCAGCGTCACTCAAGAGACCCAGTACTTC. Protein: CASSVTQETQYF.

The chain links TRBV7-2 to TRBJ2-5, with TRBD2 matching 11 bases. The CDR3 runs to 16 residues. Germline values: CDR1 SGHTA, CDR2 FQGNSA. Trimming cost V 5 bases and J 0 bases; bases outside gene matches: 5. The CDR3, as DNA: TGTGCCAGCAGCGTCACTAGCGGGAGCTACCAAGAGACCCAGTACTTC. It codes for CASSVTSGSYQETQYF.

This chain connects TRBV5-1 to TRBJ2-5; maybe TRBD2 (5 bases). Looked up from germline, CDR1 is SGHRS and CDR2 is YFSETQ. The CDR3 runs 13 residues. The V end lost 4 bases, the J end lost 5 bases, and 12 bases lay between the germline ends. The CDR3 DNA sequence: TGCGCCAGCAGCCCCGGGGTTGAGGAGACCCAGTACTTC. It specifies CASSPGVEETQYF. Full variable domain (remainder filled in from reference TRBV5-1 and TRBJ2-5): KAGVTQTPRYLIKTRGQQVTLSCSPISGHRSVSWYQQTPGQGLQFLFEYFSETQRNKGNFPGRFSGRQFSNSRSEMNVSTLELGDSALYLCASSPGVEETQYFGPGTRLLVL.

This clonotype was picked up many times. J is TRBJ2-1 and V is TRBV11-2, with TRBD2 matching 13 bases. CDR3 size: 16 residues. Germline V gene lookup returns CDR1 SGHAT and CDR2 FQNNGV. J gave up 8 bases and V 3 bases, and 7 bases lay outside the gene matches. Here the CDR3 reads CASSFGTSGNPDEQFF. The CDR3, as DNA: TGTGCCAGCAGCTTCGGGACTAGCGGGAATCCCGATGAGCAGTTCTTC.

This clonotype has a count of ten or more. The chain employs TRBV20-1 and TRBJ1-6; D gene unclear. The CDR3 runs 16 residues. Germline CDR1 is DFQATT and CDR2 is SNEGSKA (reference sequence). Trimming left V 2 bases short and J 4 bases short, with 15 bases between. In nucleotides, the CDR3 is TGCAGTGCTAGAAAACTCGACGAGGGATATAATTCACCCCTCCACTTT. Protein product: CSARKLDEGYNSPLHF.

The V call is TRBV19, the J call TRBJ2-2; TRBD2 aligns across 9 bases. Germline CDR1 LNHDA, CDR2 SQIVND (reference sequence). The length of the CDR3 is 17 residues. After removal of 5 bases from V and 5 bases from J, the junction contained 12 bases not matched to a gene. The CDR3 DNA sequence: TGTGCCAGTAGTCCTACGACACGGACTAGCGAGACCGGGGAGCTGTTTTTT. This translates into CASSPTTRTSETGELFF.